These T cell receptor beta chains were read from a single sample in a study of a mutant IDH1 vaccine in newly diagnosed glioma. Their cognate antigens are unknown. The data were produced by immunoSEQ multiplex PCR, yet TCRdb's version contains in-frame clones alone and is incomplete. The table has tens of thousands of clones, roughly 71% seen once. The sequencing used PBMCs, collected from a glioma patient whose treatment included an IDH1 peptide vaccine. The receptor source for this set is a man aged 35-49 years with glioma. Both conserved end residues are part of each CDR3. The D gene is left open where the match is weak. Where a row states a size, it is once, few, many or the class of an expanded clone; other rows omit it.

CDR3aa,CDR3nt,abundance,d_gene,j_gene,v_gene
CASSLDKGLVAFF,TGTGCCAGCAGCTTAGATAAGGGTTTAGTTGCTTTCTTT,-,-,TRBJ1-1,TRBV11-2
CASSVGREGITDTQYF,TGTGCCAGCAGCGTAGGTCGGGAAGGGATCACAGATACGCAGTATTTT,-,-,TRBJ2-3,TRBV9
CASSSSDRGVTEAFF,TGTGCCAGCAGCTCCTCGGACAGGGGGGTCACTGAAGCTTTCTTT,-,TRBD1,TRBJ1-1,TRBV7-9
CASRRYGNSYEQYF,TGTGCCAGTAGGAGATACGGGAACTCCTACGAGCAGTACTTC,-,-,TRBJ2-7,TRBV2
CASSPGGGIQPQHF,TGTGCCAGCAGTCCAGGGGGGGGTATTCAGCCCCAGCATTTT,few,TRBD1,TRBJ1-5,TRBV2
CASSQVDHYGYTF,TGCGCCAGCAGCCAAGTTGATCACTATGGCTACACCTTC,-,-,TRBJ1-2,TRBV4-1
CASIEGQEPVAQYF,TGTGCCAGCATCGAGGGACAGGAGCCCGTGGCCCAGTACTTC,-,TRBD1,TRBJ2-5,TRBV5-8
CASSEGTDNEQFF,TGCGCCAGCAGCGAAGGGACAGACAATGAGCAGTTCTTC,-,TRBD1,TRBJ2-1,TRBV5-1
CASSFGSDEQYF,TGTGCCAGCAGTTTTGGGTCGGACGAGCAGTACTTC,-,-,TRBJ2-7,TRBV6-1
CASRTGGGETQYF,TGTGCCAGCAGGACAGGGGGCGGGGAGACCCAGTACTTC,once,TRBD1,TRBJ2-5,TRBV6-1
CASSSVTTGTEAFF,TGTGCCAGCAGTAGCGTTACGACAGGGACTGAAGCTTTCTTT,-,TRBD1,TRBJ1-1,TRBV6-6
CASSLALLAAGTDTQYF,TGTGCCAGCAGCTTAGCGTTACTAGCGGCAGGCACAGATACGCAGTATTTT,-,TRBD2,TRBJ2-3,TRBV7-2
CASSLELGPGNTIYF,TGCGCCAGCAGCTTGGAGCTGGGCCCTGGAAACACCATATATTTT,-,-,TRBJ1-3,TRBV5-1
CASRWTGEDGETQYF,TGTGCCAGCAGGTGGACAGGGGAGGACGGAGAGACCCAGTACTTC,-,TRBD1,TRBJ2-5,TRBV28
CASSLFTRTETEAFF,TGCGCCAGCAGCCTTTTTACACGAACCGAGACTGAAGCTTTCTTT,few,-,TRBJ1-1,TRBV5-1
CASSVAPGQGQGEAFF,TGTGCCAGCAGCGTAGCCCCGGGACAGGGTCAGGGTGAAGCTTTCTTT,-,TRBD1,TRBJ1-1,TRBV9
CASSQGLDTQYF,TGCGCCAGCAGCCAGGGACTAGATACGCAGTATTTT,-,-,TRBJ2-3,TRBV4-1
CASSLISGQGQETQYF,TGTGCCAGCAGCTTGATTTCGGGACAGGGTCAAGAGACCCAGTACTTC,-,TRBD1,TRBJ2-5,TRBV5-6
CASSSLQGQYEQYF,TGTGCCAGCAGTTCTCTACAGGGGCAATACGAGCAGTACTTC,-,TRBD1,TRBJ2-7,TRBV27
CASSLTTGRMNTEAFF,TGTGCCAGCAGCCTAACGACAGGGCGGATGAACACTGAAGCTTTCTTT,-,TRBD1,TRBJ1-1,TRBV14
CSVLGEQGNTEAFF,TGCAGCGTTCTGGGGGAACAGGGAAACACTGAAGCTTTCTTT,medium-sized,-,TRBJ1-1,TRBV29-1
CASSEAVNTEAFF,TGTGCCAGCAGTGAAGCAGTGAACACTGAAGCTTTCTTT,-,-,TRBJ1-1,TRBV2
CASSVRESYEQYF,TGTGCCAGTAGTGTCCGAGAGTCCTACGAGCAGTACTTC,-,-,TRBJ2-7,TRBV19
CASRAYTGELFF,TGTGCCAGCAGGGCATACACCGGGGAGCTGTTTTTT,few,-,TRBJ2-2,TRBV5-4
CASSQAGTPNTGELFF,TGCGCCAGCAGCCAAGCCGGGACACCGAACACCGGGGAGCTGTTTTTT,-,-,TRBJ2-2,TRBV4-1
CASSPSGKDTQYF,TGTGCCAGCAGCCCCTCAGGAAAGGATACGCAGTATTTT,-,-,TRBJ2-3,TRBV9
CASSYELAGDNEQFF,TGTGCCAGCAGTTATGAACTAGCGGGCGACAATGAGCAGTTCTTC,-,TRBD2,TRBJ2-1,TRBV6-5
CASSSAGNYQPQHF,TGTGCCAGCAGCTCAGCCGGGAACTATCAGCCCCAGCATTTT,-,-,TRBJ1-5,TRBV5-6
CASSLEILSRGGELFF,TGTGCCAGCAGCTTAGAGATCCTCTCTCGGGGCGGGGAGCTGTTTTTT,-,-,TRBJ2-2,TRBV11-2
CASSSTGNNSPLHF,TGTGCCAGCAGCTCGACAGGGAACAATTCACCCCTCCACTTT,-,TRBD1,TRBJ1-6,TRBV7-2
CASSLGRGTGELFF,TGTGCCAGCAGCTTAGGGCGGGGCACCGGGGAGCTGTTTTTT,-,-,TRBJ2-2,TRBV7-9
CASSPGLAGVGETQYF,TGTGCCAGCAGCCCCGGACTAGCGGGAGTGGGGGAGACCCAGTACTTC,-,TRBD2,TRBJ2-5,TRBV11-3
CASSQAGGADTQYF,TGTGCCAGCAGCCAAGCGGGAGGGGCAGATACGCAGTATTTT,-,TRBD2,TRBJ2-3,TRBV14
CASSPSGFGNQPQHF,TGTGCCAGCAGCCCCAGTGGGTTCGGCAATCAGCCCCAGCATTTT,-,-,TRBJ1-5,TRBV9
CASSLSLNQPQHF,TGTGCCAGCAGCTTAAGCCTCAATCAGCCCCAGCATTTT,-,-,TRBJ1-5,TRBV7-2
CATSRVGVRANEKLFF,TGTGCCACCAGCAGGGTCGGCGTCAGGGCTAACGAAAAACTGTTTTTT,-,-,TRBJ1-4,TRBV15
CASSLELQETQYF,TGCGCCAGCAGCTTGGAACTGCAAGAGACCCAGTACTTC,-,-,TRBJ2-5,TRBV5-1
CASSAKHGRDSRTGELFF,TGTGCCAGCAGCGCTAAACACGGGAGGGACTCTAGGACCGGGGAGCTGTTTTTT,-,TRBD2,TRBJ2-2,TRBV2
CASKLQPTGNQPQHF,TGTGCCAGCAAACTTCAGCCGACGGGCAATCAGCCCCAGCATTTT,-,-,TRBJ1-5,TRBV27
CASNGQPGDIYGYTF,TGTGCCAGCAACGGGCAGCCGGGCGATATCTATGGCTACACCTTC,-,-,TRBJ1-2,TRBV2
CASSVSNEQFF,TGTGCCAGCAGCGTAAGCAATGAGCAGTTCTTC,-,-,TRBJ2-1,TRBV9